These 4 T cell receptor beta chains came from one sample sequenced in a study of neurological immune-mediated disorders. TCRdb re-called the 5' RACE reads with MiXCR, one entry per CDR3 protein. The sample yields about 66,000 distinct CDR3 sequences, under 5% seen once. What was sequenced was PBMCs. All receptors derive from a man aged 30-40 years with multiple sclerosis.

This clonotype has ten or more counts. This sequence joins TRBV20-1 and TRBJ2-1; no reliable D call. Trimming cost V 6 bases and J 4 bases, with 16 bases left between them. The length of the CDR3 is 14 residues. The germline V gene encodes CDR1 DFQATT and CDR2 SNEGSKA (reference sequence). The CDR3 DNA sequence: TGCAGTGCAGGAAGAGGAGAGAAGTACAATGAGCAGTTCTTC. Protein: CSAGRGEKYNEQFF.

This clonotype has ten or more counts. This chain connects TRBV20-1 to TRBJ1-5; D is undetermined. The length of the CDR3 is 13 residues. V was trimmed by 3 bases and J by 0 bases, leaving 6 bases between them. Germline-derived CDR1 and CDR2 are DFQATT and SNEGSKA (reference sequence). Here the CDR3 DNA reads TGCAGTGCTAGGAGGGATAGCAATCAGCCCCAGCATTTT. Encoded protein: CSARRDSNQPQHF.

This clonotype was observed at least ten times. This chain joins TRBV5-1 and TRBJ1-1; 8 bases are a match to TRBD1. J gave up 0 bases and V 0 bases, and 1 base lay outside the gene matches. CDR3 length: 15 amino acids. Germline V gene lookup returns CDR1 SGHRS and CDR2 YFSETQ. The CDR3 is CASSLGGQVNTEAFF. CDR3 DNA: TGCGCCAGCAGCTTGGGGGGACAGGTGAACACTGAAGCTTTCTTT.

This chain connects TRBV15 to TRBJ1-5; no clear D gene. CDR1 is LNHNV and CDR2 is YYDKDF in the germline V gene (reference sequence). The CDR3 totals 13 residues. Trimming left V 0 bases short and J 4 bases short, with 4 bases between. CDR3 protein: CATSREGNQPQHF. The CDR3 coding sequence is TGTGCCACCAGCAGAGAGGGGAATCAGCCCCAGCATTTT.